This T cell receptor beta chain was captured by sequencing in a study of Graves' ophthalmopathy and Graves' hyperthyroidism. Overall study results and limits: The model achieved roughly 66% sensitivity and roughly 72% specificity for ophthalmopathy progression.

Patients were diagnosed from clinical symptoms, serum thyroxine, TRAb, thyroid ultrasound and orbital computed tomography. The CDR3 loop spans 12 amino acids. V gave up 5 bases and J gave up 4 bases; unmatched junction bases: 1. Germline V gene data show CDR1 as DFQATT and CDR2 as SNEGSKA (reference sequence). This clonotype appeared many times. Its antigen remains unknown. From RNA, the CDR3 regions of TCR beta chains were amplified and sequenced. HTBI primers served in a first-round RT-PCR, which a second-round multiplex PCR followed. TCRdb reprocessed the multiplex PCR reads via MiXCR and lists one record per CDR3 protein. The sample yields 200,000 to 250,000 distinct CDR3 sequences, about 22% seen once.

Sequenced input: peripheral blood. The TCR originated in a woman aged 50 to 65 with Graves' ophthalmopathy. The V call is TRBV20-1, the J call TRBJ2-5; TRBD2 matches at 10 bases. The CDR3 region is CSAASGRETQYF. In nucleotides, the CDR3 is TGCAGTGCTGCTAGCGGGAGAGAGACCCAGTACTTC.